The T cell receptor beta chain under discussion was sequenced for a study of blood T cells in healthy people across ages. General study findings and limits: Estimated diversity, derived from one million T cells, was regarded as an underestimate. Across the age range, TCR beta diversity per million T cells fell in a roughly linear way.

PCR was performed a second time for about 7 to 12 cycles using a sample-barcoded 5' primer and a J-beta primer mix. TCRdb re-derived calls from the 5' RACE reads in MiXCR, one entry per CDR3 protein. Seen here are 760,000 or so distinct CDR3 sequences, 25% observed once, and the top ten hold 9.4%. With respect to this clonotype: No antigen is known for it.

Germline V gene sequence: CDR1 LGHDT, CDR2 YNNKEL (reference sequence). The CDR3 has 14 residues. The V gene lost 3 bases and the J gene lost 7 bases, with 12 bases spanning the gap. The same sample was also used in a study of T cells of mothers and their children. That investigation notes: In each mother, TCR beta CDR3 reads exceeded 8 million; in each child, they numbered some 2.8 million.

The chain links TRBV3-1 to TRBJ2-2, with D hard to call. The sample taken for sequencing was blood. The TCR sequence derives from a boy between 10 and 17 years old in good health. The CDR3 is CASSQVATVGELFF. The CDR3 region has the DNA TGTGCCAGCAGCCAGGTAGCCACCGTCGGGGAGCTGTTTTTT.